A single sample gave rise to the 7 T cell receptor beta chains below, sequenced in a study of CD8 T cells in Susac syndrome. Random hexamers primed reverse transcription of about 0.45 to 1 ug RNA. TCRdb independently ran MiXCR on the immunoSEQ multiplex PCR reads; one entry per CDR3 protein. The sample includes 300,000 or so distinct CDR3 sequences, roughly 94% of them seen just once. Material: CD4+ T cells from PBMCs. The origin of the receptors is a human donor with multiple sclerosis.

This rearrangement joins TRBV5-4 to TRBJ2-5; TRBD2 matches at 7 bases. The CDR3 length is 14 residues. Germline V gives CDR1 SGHNT, CDR2 YYREEE (reference sequence). V was pared by 4 bases and J by 1 base, with 4 bases of the junction left unmatched. The CDR3 nucleotides are TGTGCCAGCAGCGTACTAGCGTCCCAAGAGACCCAGTACTTC. Protein product: CASSVLASQETQYF.

The genes are TRBV5-1 and TRBJ2-1; 14 nucleotides agree with TRBD2. With 4 bases clipped from V and 7 bases from J, the junction kept 7 bases outside the gene matches. The CDR3 is 16 amino acids. Germline V lookup: CDR1 SGHRS, CDR2 YFSETQ. The CDR3 reads CASSPWGTSGSNEQFF. CDR3 DNA: TGCGCCAGCAGCCCCTGGGGGACTAGCGGGAGTAATGAGCAGTTCTTC.

The rearrangement joins TRBV20-1 to TRBJ2-1, with 15 bases identical to TRBD2. Trimming at V came to 2 bases and at J to 2 bases, leaving 7 bases not matched to a gene. The CDR3 loop spans 18 amino acids. Germline CDR1 is DFQATT and CDR2 is SNEGSKA (reference sequence). This CDR3 reads CSARSGLAGGAPYNEQFF. CDR3 nucleotide sequence: TGCAGTGCTAGATCCGGACTAGCGGGGGGGGCCCCCTACAATGAGCAGTTCTTC.

The CDR3 here is CAWSAQTGKEHGYTF. The CDR3 DNA sequence: TGTGCCTGGAGTGCCCAGACAGGGAAGGAACATGGCTACACCTTC. The genes are TRBV30 and TRBJ1-2; TRBD1 aligns across 7 bases. V was clipped by 1 base and J by 6 bases; unmatched bases: 11. This CDR3 has 15 residues. Germline V CDR1 and CDR2: GTSNPN, SVGIG (reference sequence).

The CDR3 spells CASRMAGKTGELFF. CDR3 DNA: TGTGCCAGCAGAATGGCAGGGAAAACCGGGGAGCTGTTTTTT. The chain employs TRBV6-1 and TRBJ2-2; TRBD1 is a possible D gene (5 bases). The germline V gene encodes CDR1 MNHNS and CDR2 SASEGT. V lost 6 bases to trimming and J lost 5 bases, with 13 bases between them. The CDR3 is 14 residues long.

This CDR3 reads CASSSGGGDRTYEQYF. The CDR3 DNA sequence: TGTGCCAGCAGCTCCGGGGGTGGGGACAGAACCTACGAGCAGTACTTC. The chain carries TRBV7-9 and TRBJ2-7; TRBD1 might be the D (7 bases). In germline, CDR1 is SEHNR, CDR2 FQNEAQ (reference sequence). V dropped 4 bases and J dropped 2 bases, with 18 bases sitting between them. This CDR3 comprises 16 residues.

This chain links TRBV7-2 with TRBJ2-7, with a weak D call TRBD2 (5 bases). The CDR3 contains 14 residues. The germline CDR1 and CDR2 sequences are SGHTA and FQGNSA. V was shortened by 5 bases and J by 7 bases, with 18 bases between the two germline ends. The CDR3 spells CASSVGAKRYEQYF. The CDR3 DNA sequence: TGTGCCAGCAGCGTCGGAGCGAAGCGGTATGAGCAGTACTTC.